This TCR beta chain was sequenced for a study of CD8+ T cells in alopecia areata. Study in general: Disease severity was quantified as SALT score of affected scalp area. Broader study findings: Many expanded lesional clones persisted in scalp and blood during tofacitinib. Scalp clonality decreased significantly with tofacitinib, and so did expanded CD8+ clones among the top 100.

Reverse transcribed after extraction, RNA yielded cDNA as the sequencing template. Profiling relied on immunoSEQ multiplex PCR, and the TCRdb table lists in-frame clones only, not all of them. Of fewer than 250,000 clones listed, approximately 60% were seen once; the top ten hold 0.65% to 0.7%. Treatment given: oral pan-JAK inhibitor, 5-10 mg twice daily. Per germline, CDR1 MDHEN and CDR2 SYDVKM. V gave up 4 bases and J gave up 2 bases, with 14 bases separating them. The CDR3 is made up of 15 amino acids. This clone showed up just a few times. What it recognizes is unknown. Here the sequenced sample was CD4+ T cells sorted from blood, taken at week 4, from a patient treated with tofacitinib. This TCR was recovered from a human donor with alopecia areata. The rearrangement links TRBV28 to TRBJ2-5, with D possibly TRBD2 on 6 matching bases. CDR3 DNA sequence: TGTGCCAGCAGTTCACCCAGCGGGCCACAAGAGACCCAGTACTTC. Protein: CASSSPSGPQETQYF.